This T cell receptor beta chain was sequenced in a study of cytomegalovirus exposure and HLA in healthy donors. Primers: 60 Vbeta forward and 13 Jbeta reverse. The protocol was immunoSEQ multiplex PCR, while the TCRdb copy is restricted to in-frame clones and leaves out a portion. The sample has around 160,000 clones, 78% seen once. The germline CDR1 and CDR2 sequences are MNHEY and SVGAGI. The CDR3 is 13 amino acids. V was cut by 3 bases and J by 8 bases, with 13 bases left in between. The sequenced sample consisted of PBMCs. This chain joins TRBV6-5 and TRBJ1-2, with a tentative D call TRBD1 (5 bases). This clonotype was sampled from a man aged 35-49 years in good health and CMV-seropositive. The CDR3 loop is CASSYGALGGYTF. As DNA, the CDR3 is TGTGCCAGCAGTTATGGGGCCCTCGGCGGCTACACCTTC.